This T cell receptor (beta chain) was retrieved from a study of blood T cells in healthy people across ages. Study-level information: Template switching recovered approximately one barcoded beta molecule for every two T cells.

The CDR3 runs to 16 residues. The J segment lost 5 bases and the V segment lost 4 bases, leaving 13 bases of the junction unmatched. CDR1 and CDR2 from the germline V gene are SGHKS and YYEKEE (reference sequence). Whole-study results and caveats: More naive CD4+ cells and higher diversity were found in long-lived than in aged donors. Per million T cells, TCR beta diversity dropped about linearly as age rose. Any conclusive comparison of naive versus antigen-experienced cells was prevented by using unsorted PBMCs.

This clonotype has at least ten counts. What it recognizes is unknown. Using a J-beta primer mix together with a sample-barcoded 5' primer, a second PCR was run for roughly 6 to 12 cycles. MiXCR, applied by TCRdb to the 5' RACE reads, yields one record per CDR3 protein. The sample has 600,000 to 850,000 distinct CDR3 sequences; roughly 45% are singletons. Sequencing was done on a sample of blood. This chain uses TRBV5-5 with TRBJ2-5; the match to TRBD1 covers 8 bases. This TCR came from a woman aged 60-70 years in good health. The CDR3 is CASSIRTGTGSETQYF. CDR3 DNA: TGTGCCAGCAGCATACGTACCGGGACAGGCAGTGAGACCCAGTACTTC.